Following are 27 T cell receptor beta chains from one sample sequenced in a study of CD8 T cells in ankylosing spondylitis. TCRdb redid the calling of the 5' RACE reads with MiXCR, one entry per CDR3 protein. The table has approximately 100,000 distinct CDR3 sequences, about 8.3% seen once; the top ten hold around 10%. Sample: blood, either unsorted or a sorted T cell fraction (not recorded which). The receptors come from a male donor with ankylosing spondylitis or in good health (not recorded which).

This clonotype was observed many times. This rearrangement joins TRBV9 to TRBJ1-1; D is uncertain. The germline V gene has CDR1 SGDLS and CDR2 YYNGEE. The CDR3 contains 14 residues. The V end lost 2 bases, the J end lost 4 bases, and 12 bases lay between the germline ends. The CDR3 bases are TGTGCCAGCAGCGTCACGCCCCGGGGCACTGAAGCTTTCTTT. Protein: CASSVTPRGTEAFF.

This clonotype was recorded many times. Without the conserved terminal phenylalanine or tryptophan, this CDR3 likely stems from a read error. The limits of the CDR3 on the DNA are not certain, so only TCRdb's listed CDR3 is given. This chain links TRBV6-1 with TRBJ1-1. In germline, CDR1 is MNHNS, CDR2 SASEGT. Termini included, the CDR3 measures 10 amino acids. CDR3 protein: CASSEARPCL.

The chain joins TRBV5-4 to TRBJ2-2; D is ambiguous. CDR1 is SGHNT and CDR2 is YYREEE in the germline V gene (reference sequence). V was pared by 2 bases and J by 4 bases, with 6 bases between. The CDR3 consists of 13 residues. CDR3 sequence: CASSFIVTGELFF. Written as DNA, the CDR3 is TGTGCCAGCAGCTTCATTGTCACCGGGGAGCTGTTTTTT.

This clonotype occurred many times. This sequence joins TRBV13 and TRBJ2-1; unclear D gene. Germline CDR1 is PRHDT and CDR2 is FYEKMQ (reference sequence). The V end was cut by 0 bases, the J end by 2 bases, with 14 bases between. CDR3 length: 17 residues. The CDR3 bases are TGTGCCAGCAGCTTAGGCGGCGCCTTTACCGCCTACAATGAGCAGTTCTTC. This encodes CASSLGGAFTAYNEQFF.

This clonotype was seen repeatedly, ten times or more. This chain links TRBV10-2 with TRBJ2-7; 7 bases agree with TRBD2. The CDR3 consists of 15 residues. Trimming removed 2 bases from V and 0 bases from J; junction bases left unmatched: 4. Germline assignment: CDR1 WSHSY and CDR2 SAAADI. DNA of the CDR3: TGCGCCAGCAGTGAGCTGGGGGGGAGCTCCTACGAGCAGTACTTC. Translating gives CASSELGGSSYEQYF.

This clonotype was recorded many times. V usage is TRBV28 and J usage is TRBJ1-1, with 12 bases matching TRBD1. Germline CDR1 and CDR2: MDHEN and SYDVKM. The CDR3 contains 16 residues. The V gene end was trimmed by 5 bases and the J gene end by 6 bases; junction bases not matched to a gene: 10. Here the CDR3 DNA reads TGTGCCAGCAGTCCCTTGGGACAGGGGGCAGTTCCTGAAGCTTTCTTT. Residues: CASSPLGQGAVPEAFF.

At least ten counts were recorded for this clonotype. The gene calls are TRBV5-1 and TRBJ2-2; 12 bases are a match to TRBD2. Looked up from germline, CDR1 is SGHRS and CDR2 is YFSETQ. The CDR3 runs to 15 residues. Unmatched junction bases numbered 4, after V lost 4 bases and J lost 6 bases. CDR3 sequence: CASSLRTSGAGELFF. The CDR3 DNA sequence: TGCGCCAGCAGCCTCCGGACTAGCGGGGCCGGGGAGCTGTTTTTT.

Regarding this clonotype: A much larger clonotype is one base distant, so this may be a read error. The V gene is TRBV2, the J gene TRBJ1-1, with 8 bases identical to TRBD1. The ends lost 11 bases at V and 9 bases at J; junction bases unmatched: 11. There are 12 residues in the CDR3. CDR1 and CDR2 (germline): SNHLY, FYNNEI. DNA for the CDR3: TGTGCCGGGTCGATACAGGGGGATAAAGCTTTCTTT. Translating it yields CAGSIQGDKAFF. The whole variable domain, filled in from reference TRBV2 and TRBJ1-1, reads EPEVTQTPSHQVTQMGQEVILRCVPISNHLYFYWYRQILGQKVEFLVSFYNNEISEKSEIFDDQFSVERPDGSNFTLKIRSTKLEDSAMYFCAGSIQGDKAFFGQGTRLTVV.

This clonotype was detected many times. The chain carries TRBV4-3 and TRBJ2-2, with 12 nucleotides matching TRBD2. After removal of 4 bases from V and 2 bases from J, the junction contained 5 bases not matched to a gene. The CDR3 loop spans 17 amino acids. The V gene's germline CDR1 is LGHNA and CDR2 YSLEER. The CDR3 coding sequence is TGCGCCAGCAGCCCTAGGACTAGCGGGACTAACACCGGGGAGCTGTTTTTT. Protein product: CASSPRTSGTNTGELFF.

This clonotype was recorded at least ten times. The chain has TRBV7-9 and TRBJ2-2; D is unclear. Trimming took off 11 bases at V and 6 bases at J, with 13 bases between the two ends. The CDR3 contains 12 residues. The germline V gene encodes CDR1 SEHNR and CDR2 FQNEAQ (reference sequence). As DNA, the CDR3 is TGTGCCCCTACACCGTCAGCCGGGGAGCTGTTTTTT. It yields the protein CAPTPSAGELFF.

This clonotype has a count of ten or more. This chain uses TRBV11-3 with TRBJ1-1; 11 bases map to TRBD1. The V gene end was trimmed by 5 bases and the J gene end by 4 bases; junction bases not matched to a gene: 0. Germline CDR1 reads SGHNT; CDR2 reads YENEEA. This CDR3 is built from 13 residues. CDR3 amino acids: CASSGQGATEAFF. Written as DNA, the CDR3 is TGTGCCAGCAGCGGACAGGGGGCCACTGAAGCTTTCTTT.

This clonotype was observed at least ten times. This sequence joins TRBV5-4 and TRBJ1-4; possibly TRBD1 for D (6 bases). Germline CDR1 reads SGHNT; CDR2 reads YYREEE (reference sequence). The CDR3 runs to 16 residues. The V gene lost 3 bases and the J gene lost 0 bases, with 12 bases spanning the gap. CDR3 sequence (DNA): TGTGCCAGCAGCTCGTACGAGGGGGCAACTAATGAAAAACTGTTTTTT. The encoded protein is CASSSYEGATNEKLFF.

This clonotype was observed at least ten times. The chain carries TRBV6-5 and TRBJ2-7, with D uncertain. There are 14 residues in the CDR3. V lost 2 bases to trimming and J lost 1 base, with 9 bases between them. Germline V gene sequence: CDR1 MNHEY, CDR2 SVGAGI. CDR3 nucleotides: TGTGCCAGCAGTTACGGCTTGGGATCCTACGAGCAGTACTTC. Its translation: CASSYGLGSYEQYF.

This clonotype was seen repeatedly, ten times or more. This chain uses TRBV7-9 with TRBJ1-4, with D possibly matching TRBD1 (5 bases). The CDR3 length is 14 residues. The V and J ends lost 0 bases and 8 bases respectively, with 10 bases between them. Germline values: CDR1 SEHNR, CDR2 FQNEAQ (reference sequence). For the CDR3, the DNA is TGTGCCAGCAGCTTAGCGGGGGTTCGGGAAAAACTGTTTTTT. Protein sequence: CASSLAGVREKLFF.

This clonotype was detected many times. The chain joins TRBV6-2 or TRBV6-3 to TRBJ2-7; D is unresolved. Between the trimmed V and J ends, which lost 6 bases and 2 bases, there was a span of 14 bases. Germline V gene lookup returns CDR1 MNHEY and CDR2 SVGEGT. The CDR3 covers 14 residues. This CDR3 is CASRSRRAPYEQYF. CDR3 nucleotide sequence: TGTGCCAGCAGATCACGTAGGGCTCCCTACGAGCAGTACTTC.

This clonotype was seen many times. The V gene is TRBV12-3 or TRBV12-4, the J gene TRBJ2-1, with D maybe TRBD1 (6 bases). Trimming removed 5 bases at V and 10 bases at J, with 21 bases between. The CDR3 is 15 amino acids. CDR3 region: CASSLGGLGMGEQFF. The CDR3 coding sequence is TGTGCCAGCAGTCTTGGGGGCCTAGGTATGGGGGAGCAGTTCTTC.

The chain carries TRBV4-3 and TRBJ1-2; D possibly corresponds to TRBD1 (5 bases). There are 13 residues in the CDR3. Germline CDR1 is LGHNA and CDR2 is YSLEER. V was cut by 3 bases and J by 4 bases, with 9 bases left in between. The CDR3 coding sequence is TGCGCCAGCAGCCACCGGGGGGGCTATGGCTACACCTTC. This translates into CASSHRGGYGYTF.

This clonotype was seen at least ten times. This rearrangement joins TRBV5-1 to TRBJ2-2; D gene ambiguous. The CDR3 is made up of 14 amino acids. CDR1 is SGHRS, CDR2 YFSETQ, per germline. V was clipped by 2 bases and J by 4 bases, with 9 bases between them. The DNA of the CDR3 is TGCGCCAGCAGCTTATCAACCCTCACCGGGGAGCTGTTTTTT. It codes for CASSLSTLTGELFF.

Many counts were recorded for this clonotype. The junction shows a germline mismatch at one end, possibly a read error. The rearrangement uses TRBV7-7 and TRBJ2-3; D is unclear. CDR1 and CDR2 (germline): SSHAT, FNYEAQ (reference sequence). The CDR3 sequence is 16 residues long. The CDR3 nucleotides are TGTGCTAGCAGCCCCCTCGCTGAGGTGGGCACAGATACGCAGTATTTT. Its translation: CASSPLAEVGTDTQYF.

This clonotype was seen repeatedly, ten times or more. The CDR3 coding sequence is TGTGCCAGCAGTTTGGACAGCGTTAACAATGAGCAGTTCTTC. Protein product: CASSLDSVNNEQFF. The chain links TRBV12-3 or TRBV12-4 to TRBJ2-1, with a weak D call TRBD1 (6 bases). CDR3 length equals 14 residues. V was trimmed by 3 bases and J by 5 bases, leaving 11 bases between them.

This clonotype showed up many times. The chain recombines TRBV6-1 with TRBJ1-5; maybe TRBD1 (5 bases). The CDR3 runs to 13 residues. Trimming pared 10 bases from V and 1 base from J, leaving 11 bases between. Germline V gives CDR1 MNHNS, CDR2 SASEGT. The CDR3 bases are TGTGCCATGGGGGGGGGAAGCAATCAGCCCCAGCATTTT. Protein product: CAMGGGSNQPQHF.

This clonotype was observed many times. CDR3 in DNA: TGTGCCAGCAGGCCGGGACACCATTCCTACAATGAGCAGTTCTTC. Protein product: CASRPGHHSYNEQFF. The chain is built from TRBV7-2 and TRBJ2-1; TRBD1 might be the D (6 bases). CDR3 length: 15 residues. The V and J ends lost 6 bases and 1 base respectively, with 13 bases between them. Looked up from germline, CDR1 is SGHTA and CDR2 is FQGNSA.

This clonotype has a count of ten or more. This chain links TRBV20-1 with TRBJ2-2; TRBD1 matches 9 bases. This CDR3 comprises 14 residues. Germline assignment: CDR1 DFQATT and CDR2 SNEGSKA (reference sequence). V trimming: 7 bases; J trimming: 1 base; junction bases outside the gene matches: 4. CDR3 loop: CSVPGQGNTGELFF. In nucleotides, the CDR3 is TGCAGTGTCCCGGGACAGGGGAACACCGGGGAGCTGTTTTTT.

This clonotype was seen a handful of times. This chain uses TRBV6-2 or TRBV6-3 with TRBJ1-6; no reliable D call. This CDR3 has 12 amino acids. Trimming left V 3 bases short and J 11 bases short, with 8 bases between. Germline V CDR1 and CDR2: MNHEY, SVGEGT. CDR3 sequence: CASSYGNPPLHF. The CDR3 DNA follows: TGTGCCAGCAGTTATGGGAATCCACCCCTCCACTTT.

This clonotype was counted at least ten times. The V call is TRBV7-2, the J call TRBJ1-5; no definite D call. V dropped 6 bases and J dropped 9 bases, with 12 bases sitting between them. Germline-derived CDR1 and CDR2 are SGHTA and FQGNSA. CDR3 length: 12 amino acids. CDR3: CASSYNIGPQHF. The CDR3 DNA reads TGTGCCAGCAGTTACAACATAGGGCCCCAGCATTTT.

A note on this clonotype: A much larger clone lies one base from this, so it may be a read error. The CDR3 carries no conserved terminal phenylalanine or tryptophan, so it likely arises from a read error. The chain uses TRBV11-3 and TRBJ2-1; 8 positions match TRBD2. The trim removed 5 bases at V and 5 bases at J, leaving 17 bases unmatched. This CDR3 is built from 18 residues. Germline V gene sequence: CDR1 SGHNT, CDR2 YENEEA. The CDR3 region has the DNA TGTGCCAGCAGCCAAGGCCACCCATCTAGCGGGCGGAACAATGAGCAGTTCCTC. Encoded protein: CASSQGHPSSGRNNEQFL.

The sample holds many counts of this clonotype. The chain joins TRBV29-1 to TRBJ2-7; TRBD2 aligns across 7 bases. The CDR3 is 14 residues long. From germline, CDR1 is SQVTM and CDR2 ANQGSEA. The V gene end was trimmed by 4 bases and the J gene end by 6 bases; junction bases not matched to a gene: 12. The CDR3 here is CSVAREASGIEQYF. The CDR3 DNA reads TGCAGCGTTGCCCGGGAGGCTAGCGGAATCGAGCAGTACTTC.